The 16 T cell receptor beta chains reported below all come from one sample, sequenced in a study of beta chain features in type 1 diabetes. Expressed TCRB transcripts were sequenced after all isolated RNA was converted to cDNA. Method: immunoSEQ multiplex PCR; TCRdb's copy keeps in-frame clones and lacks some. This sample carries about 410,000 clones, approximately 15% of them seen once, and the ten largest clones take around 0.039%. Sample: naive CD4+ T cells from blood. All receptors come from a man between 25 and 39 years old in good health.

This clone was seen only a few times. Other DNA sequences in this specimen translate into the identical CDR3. The CDR3 is CASSLAGDSYGYTF. The CDR3 nucleotides read TGCGCCAGCAGCTTGGCGGGGGACAGCTATGGCTACACCTTC. The chain carries TRBV5-1 and TRBJ1-2; 7 nucleotides agree with TRBD1. CDR3 length: 14 amino acids. V gave up 0 bases and J gave up 4 bases; unmatched junction bases: 3. CDR1 is SGHRS and CDR2 is YFSETQ in the germline V gene. The whole variable domain, remainder taken from reference TRBV5-1 and TRBJ1-2, is KAGVTQTPRYLIKTRGQQVTLSCSPISGHRSVSWYQQTPGQGLQFLFEYFSETQRNKGNFPGRFSGRQFSNSRSEMNVSTLELGDSALYLCASSLAGDSYGYTFGSGTRLTVV.

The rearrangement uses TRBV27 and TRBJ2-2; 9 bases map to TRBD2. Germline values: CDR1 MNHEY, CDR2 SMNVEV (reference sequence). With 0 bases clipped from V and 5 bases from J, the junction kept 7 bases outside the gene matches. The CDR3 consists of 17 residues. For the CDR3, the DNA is TGTGCCAGCAGTTTATCTCCCCTAGCGGGGTTGACCGGGGAGCTGTTTTTT. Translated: CASSLSPLAGLTGELFF.

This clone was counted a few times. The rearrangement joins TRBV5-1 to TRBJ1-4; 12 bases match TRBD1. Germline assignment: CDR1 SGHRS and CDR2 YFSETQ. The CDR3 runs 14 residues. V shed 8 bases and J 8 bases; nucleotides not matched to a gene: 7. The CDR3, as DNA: TGCGCCAGTAGCGCCGGGACAGGGGGCGAAAAACTGTTTTTT. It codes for CASSAGTGGEKLFF. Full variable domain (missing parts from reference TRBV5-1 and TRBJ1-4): KAGVTQTPRYLIKTRGQQVTLSCSPISGHRSVSWYQQTPGQGLQFLFEYFSETQRNKGNFPGRFSGRQFSNSRSEMNVSTLELGDSALYLCASSAGTGGEKLFFGSGTQLSVL.

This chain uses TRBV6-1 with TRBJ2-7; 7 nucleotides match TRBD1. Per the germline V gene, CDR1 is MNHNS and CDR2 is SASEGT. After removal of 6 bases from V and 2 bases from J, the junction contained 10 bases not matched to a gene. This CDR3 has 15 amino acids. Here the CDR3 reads CASRKTGDVTYEQYF. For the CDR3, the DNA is TGTGCCAGCAGAAAAACAGGGGACGTAACCTACGAGCAGTACTTC.

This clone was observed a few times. The DNA of the CDR3 is TGCGCCAGCAGCCAAGGCCGGCTGAATAATTCACCCCTCCACTTT. It specifies CASSQGRLNNSPLHF. The chain employs TRBV4-1 and TRBJ1-6; D is unresolved. Germline V lookup: CDR1 MGHRA, CDR2 YSYEKL. This CDR3 contains 15 residues. Trimming shortened V by 1 base and J by 5 bases, and 9 bases separated the two germline ends.

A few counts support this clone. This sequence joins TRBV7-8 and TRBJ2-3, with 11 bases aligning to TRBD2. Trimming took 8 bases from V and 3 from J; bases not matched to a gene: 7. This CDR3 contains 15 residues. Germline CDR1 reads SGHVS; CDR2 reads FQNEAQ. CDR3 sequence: CASYTSGGWTDTQYF. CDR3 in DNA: TGTGCCAGCTACACTAGCGGGGGATGGACAGATACGCAGTATTTT.

The CDR3 is CSGSTGTNSYNEQFF. CDR3 sequence (DNA): TGCAGCGGATCCACCGGGACTAACTCCTACAATGAGCAGTTCTTC. The chain links TRBV29-1 to TRBJ2-1, with TRBD2 matching 7 bases. CDR3 size: 15 residues. Germline V gene lookup returns CDR1 SQVTM and CDR2 ANQGSEA. V gave up 7 bases and J gave up 0 bases; unmatched junction bases: 9.

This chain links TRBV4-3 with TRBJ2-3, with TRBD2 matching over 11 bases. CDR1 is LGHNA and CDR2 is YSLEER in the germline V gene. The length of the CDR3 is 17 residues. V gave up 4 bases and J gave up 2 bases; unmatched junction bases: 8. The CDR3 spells CASSLELAGVFTDTQYF. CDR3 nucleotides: TGCGCCAGCAGCCTAGAACTAGCGGGGGTGTTCACAGATACGCAGTATTTT.

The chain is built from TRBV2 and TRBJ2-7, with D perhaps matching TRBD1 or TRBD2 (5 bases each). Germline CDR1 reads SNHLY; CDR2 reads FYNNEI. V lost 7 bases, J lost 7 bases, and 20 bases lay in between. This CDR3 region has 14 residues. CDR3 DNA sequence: TGTGCCAGCACGAGCATTCGGGGCGTGGGGGAGCAGTACTTC. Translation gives CASTSIRGVGEQYF.

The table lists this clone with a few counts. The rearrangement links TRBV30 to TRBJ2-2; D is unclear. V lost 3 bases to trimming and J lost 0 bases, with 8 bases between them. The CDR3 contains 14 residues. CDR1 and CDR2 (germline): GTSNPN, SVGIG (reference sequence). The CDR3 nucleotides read TGTGCCTGGAGGCACACTTCGAACACCGGGGAGCTGTTTTTT. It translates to CAWRHTSNTGELFF.

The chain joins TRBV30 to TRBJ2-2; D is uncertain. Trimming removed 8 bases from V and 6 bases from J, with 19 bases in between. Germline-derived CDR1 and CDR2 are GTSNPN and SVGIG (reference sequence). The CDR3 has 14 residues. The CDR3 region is CARNTPRYPGELFF. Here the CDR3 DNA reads TGTGCCCGTAACACCCCGCGGTATCCCGGGGAGCTGTTTTTT.

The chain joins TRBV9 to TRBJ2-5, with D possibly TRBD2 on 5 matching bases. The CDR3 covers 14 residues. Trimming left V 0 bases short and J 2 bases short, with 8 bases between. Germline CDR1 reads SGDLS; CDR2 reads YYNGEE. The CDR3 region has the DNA TGTGCCAGCAGCGTAGCTGGGAGACAAGAGACCCAGTACTTC. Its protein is CASSVAGRQETQYF. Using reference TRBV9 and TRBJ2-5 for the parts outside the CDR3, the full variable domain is DSGVTQTPKHLITATGQRVTLRCSPRSGDLSVYWYQQSLDQGLQFLIQYYNGEERAKGNILERFSAQQFPDLHSELNLSSLELGDSALYFCASSVAGRQETQYFGPGTRLLVL.

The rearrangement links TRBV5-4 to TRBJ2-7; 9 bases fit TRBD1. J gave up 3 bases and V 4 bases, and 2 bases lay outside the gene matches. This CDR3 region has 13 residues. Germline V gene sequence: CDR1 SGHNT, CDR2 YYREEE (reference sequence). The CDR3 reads CASSATGGYEQYF. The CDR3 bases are TGTGCCAGCAGCGCGACAGGGGGCTACGAGCAGTACTTC.

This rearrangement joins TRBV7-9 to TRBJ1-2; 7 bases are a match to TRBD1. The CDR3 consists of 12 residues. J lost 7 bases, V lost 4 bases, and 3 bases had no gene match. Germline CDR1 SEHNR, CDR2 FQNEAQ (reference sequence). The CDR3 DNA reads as TGTGCCAGCAGCTCAGGGACAGTTGGCTACACCTTC. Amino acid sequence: CASSSGTVGYTF.

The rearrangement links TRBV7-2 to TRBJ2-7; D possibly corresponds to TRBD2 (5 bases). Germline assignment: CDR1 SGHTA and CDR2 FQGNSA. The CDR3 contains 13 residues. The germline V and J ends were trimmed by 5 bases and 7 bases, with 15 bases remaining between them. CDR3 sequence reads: CASSPGPGGEQYV. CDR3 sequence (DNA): TGTGCCAGCAGCCCAGGACCAGGCGGGGAGCAGTACGTC.

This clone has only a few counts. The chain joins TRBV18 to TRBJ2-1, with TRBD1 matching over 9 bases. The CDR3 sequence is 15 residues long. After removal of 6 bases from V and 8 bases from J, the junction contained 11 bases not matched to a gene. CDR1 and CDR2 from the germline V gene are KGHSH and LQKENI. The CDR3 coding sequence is TGTGCCAGCTCGCCCACGGGACAGGGAGGCCATGAGCAGTTCTTC. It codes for CASSPTGQGGHEQFF.